Presented here are 21 T cell receptor beta chains from one specimen sequenced in a study of T cell responses to AZD1222 COVID-19 vaccine. Assay used: immunoSEQ multiplex PCR; TCRdb lists only in-frame clones, some missing. The sample lists roughly 80,000 clones; around 90% were seen once. This material consisted of peripheral blood, taken on day 0 of AZD1222 vaccination. These receptors were taken from an adult in good health.

The V gene is TRBV10-3, the J gene TRBJ1-2, with D possibly being TRBD1 (6 bases). The germline V gene has CDR1 ENHRY and CDR2 SYGVKD. This CDR3 has 16 amino acids. V shed 4 bases and J shed 0 bases, with 15 bases lying between them. The CDR3 is CAISGREQGANYGYTF. The CDR3 bases are TGTGCCATCAGTGGGAGGGAACAGGGAGCTAACTATGGCTACACCTTC.

V gene TRBV19 combines with J gene TRBJ1-1; TRBD1 matches at 9 bases. Germline assignment: CDR1 LNHDA and CDR2 SQIVND (reference sequence). V trimming: 4 bases; J trimming: 1 base; junction bases outside the gene matches: 7. This CDR3 contains 16 residues. CDR3 nucleotide sequence: TGTGCCAGTAGTAAGGACAGGGGTCGGGGGAACACTGAAGCTTTCTTT. Protein: CASSKDRGRGNTEAFF.

V usage is TRBV7-9 and J usage is TRBJ2-2, with TRBD1 matching over 7 bases. This CDR3 region has 15 residues. In germline, CDR1 is SEHNR, CDR2 FQNEAQ (reference sequence). Trimming took 8 bases from V and 1 from J; bases not matched to a gene: 7. The CDR3 DNA follows: TGTGCCAGCTCCTCTCGGACAGGGAACACCGGGGAGCTGTTTTTT. It codes for CASSSRTGNTGELFF. Filled out from reference TRBV7-9 and TRBJ2-2, the complete variable domain reads DTGVSQNPRHKITKRGQNVTFRCDPISEHNRLYWYRQTLGQGPEFLTYFQNEAQLEKSRLLSDRFSAERPKGSFSTLEIQRTEQGDSAMYLCASSSRTGNTGELFFGEGSRLTVL.

J is TRBJ1-3 and V is TRBV9, with no clear D. The germline V gene encodes CDR1 SGDLS and CDR2 YYNGEE. Trimming left V 0 bases short and J 4 bases short, with 17 bases between. The CDR3 runs 17 residues. CDR3 residues: CASSVGGMDAGGNTIYF. In DNA form, the CDR3 reads TGTGCCAGCAGCGTAGGTGGTATGGATGCGGGCGGAAACACCATATATTTT.

V usage is TRBV5-1 and J usage is TRBJ2-1; 9 bases agree with TRBD1. The CDR3 is 15 residues long. CDR1 is SGHRS, CDR2 YFSETQ, per germline. The V segment lost 4 bases and the J segment 6 bases; nucleotides outside the gene matches: 8. The CDR3 loop reads CASSQPGTGSNEQFF. CDR3 nucleotides: TGCGCCAGCAGCCAACCCGGGACAGGGTCCAATGAGCAGTTCTTC.

V usage is TRBV13 and J usage is TRBJ1-5; D not resolved. Germline CDR1 reads PRHDT; CDR2 reads FYEKMQ (reference sequence). Trimming took 6 bases from V and 7 from J, leaving 10 bases between them. This CDR3 spans 12 amino acids. Here the CDR3 reads CASSYNRQPQHF. The CDR3 DNA is TGTGCCAGCAGTTATAATAGACAGCCCCAGCATTTT.

This clone has only one observation. The chain is built from TRBV7-9 and TRBJ1-1, with D unresolved. The CDR3 extends over 10 amino acids. Trimming took 3 bases from V and 8 from J, leaving 4 bases between them. Germline lookup yields CDR1 SEHNR and CDR2 FQNEAQ (reference sequence). CDR3 in amino acids: CASSFVEAFF. The CDR3 DNA reads TGTGCCAGCAGCTTTGTGGAAGCTTTCTTT. Complete variable domain (other parts from reference TRBV7-9 and TRBJ1-1): DTGVSQNPRHKITKRGQNVTFRCDPISEHNRLYWYRQTLGQGPEFLTYFQNEAQLEKSRLLSDRFSAERPKGSFSTLEIQRTEQGDSAMYLCASSFVEAFFGQGTRLTVV.

The chain links TRBV7-8 to TRBJ2-7; 10 positions agree with TRBD2. This CDR3 is 16 amino acids long. V was pared by 5 bases and J by 7 bases, with 14 bases of the junction left unmatched. Germline CDR1 SGHVS, CDR2 FQNEAQ. In DNA, the CDR3 is TGTGCCAGCAGCACCCCCGGGACTAGCGCGATCCTAGAGCAGTACTTC. Protein: CASSTPGTSAILEQYF.

The rearrangement joins TRBV28 to TRBJ1-5, with 10 bases lining up with TRBD1. Germline CDR1 MDHEN, CDR2 SYDVKM. The ends lost 5 bases at V and 6 bases at J; junction bases unmatched: 1. The CDR3 is 13 amino acids. CDR3 loop: CASSGTGVQPQHF. CDR3 DNA: TGTGCCAGCAGTGGGACAGGGGTTCAGCCCCAGCATTTT.

The J gene is TRBJ2-1, the V gene TRBV11-1, with 11 nucleotides matching TRBD2. With 6 bases clipped from V and 4 bases from J, the junction kept 2 bases outside the gene matches. CDR1 and CDR2 from the germline V gene are SGHAT and FQDESV (reference sequence). The CDR3 contains 14 residues. The CDR3, as DNA: TGTGCCAGCAGGGGACTAGCGGATTACAATGAGCAGTTCTTC. Encoded protein: CASRGLADYNEQFF.

The rearrangement joins TRBV6-5 to TRBJ2-1; D is undetermined. The CDR3 loop spans 14 amino acids. CDR1 is MNHEY and CDR2 is SVGAGI in the germline V gene. The V and J ends lost 8 bases and 7 bases respectively, with 18 bases between them. In nucleotides, the CDR3 is TGTGCCAGCGCCCGGGTCGACCACAATAATGAGCAGTTCTTC. As protein: CASARVDHNNEQFF.

This clone showed up just once. The rearrangement joins TRBV2 to TRBJ2-7; 7 nucleotides align to TRBD1. CDR1 and CDR2 from the germline V gene are SNHLY and FYNNEI. With 5 bases clipped from V and 3 bases from J, the junction kept 10 bases outside the gene matches. This CDR3 contains 15 residues. In nucleotides, the CDR3 is TGTGCCAGCAGTTCCGAGCTGCAGGGGGACTACGAGCAGTACTTC. It specifies CASSSELQGDYEQYF.

DNA of the CDR3: TGTGCCAGCAGTTTAGGGGGGCGAAACACAGATACGCAGTATTTT. Translated: CASSLGGRNTDTQYF. This chain connects TRBV27 to TRBJ2-3; D might be TRBD1 or TRBD2, each matching 6 bases. This CDR3 has 15 residues. The germline CDR1 and CDR2 sequences are MNHEY and SMNVEV (reference sequence). V lost 2 bases and J lost 2, with 11 bases in between.

In its sample, this clone was seen a few times. V and J are TRBV19 and TRBJ1-5; D gene unclear. The CDR3 consists of 15 residues. The germline V gene encodes CDR1 LNHDA and CDR2 SQIVND (reference sequence). V was clipped by 7 bases and J by 2 bases, with 15 bases between them. CDR3 nucleotides: TGTGCCAGTACCACCGGTAATTACGGCAATCAGCCCCAGCATTTT. It yields the protein CASTTGNYGNQPQHF.

The genes are TRBV5-4 and TRBJ2-3; D is uncertain. CDR1 is SGHNT, CDR2 YYREEE, per germline (reference sequence). CDR3 length: 13 amino acids. V was shortened by 1 base and J by 0 bases, with 3 bases between the two germline ends. The CDR3 nucleotides read TGTGCCAGCAGCTTGACTAGCACAGATACGCAGTATTTT. Encoded protein: CASSLTSTDTQYF. Complete variable domain (other parts from reference TRBV5-4 and TRBJ2-3): ETGVTQSPTHLIKTRGQQVTLRCSSQSGHNTVSWYQQALGQGPQFIFQYYREEENGRGNFPPRFSGLQFPNYSSELNVNALELDDSALYLCASSLTSTDTQYFGPGTRLTVL.

The chain links TRBV5-6 to TRBJ1-3; D possibly corresponds to TRBD1 (6 bases). The CDR3 totals 15 residues. The germline V and J ends were trimmed by 4 bases and 0 bases, with 11 bases remaining between them. Germline CDR1 reads SGHDT; CDR2 reads YYEEEE. The CDR3 spells CASSPWGASGNTIYF. In nucleotides, the CDR3 is TGTGCCAGCAGCCCCTGGGGGGCCTCTGGAAACACCATATATTTT.

V usage is TRBV30 and J usage is TRBJ2-7, with D unresolved. From germline, CDR1 is GTSNPN and CDR2 SVGIG (reference sequence). The CDR3 is 12 amino acids. Trimming took off 5 bases at V and 5 bases at J, with 13 bases between the two ends. CDR3 protein: CAWGNRAHEQYF. CDR3 coding DNA: TGTGCCTGGGGGAACCGGGCCCACGAGCAGTACTTC. Filled out from reference TRBV30 and TRBJ2-7, the complete variable domain reads SQTIHQWPATLVQPVGSPLSLECTVEGTSNPNLYWYRQAAGRGLQLLFYSVGIGQISSEVPQNLSASRPQDRQFILSSKKLLLSDSGFYLCAWGNRAHEQYFGPGTRLTVT.

This chain joins TRBV7-8 and TRBJ2-1; D ambiguous. Deletions cut 1 base from V and 10 bases from J, with 17 bases between. From germline, CDR1 is SGHVS and CDR2 FQNEAQ. The CDR3 extends over 15 amino acids. CDR3 in amino acids: CASSLVFFSNDEQFF. CDR3 sequence (DNA): TGTGCCAGCAGCTTAGTGTTCTTCTCCAATGACGAGCAGTTCTTC.

The rearrangement links TRBV11-2 to TRBJ2-7, with 7 positions matching TRBD1. Germline CDR1 is SGHAT and CDR2 is FQNNGV. V dropped 5 bases and J dropped 6; count of bases not matched to a gene: 4. CDR3 length: 12 amino acids. Here the CDR3 reads CASSQQGIEQYF. In DNA form, the CDR3 reads TGTGCCAGCAGCCAACAGGGGATCGAGCAGTACTTC.

The chain links TRBV19 to TRBJ2-7; perhaps TRBD1 as D (5 bases). The CDR3 runs to 13 residues. Trimming took off 9 bases at V and 1 base at J, with 13 bases between the two ends. In germline, CDR1 is LNHDA, CDR2 SQIVND (reference sequence). The CDR3 here is CASYSTDSYEQYF. Written as DNA, the CDR3 is TGTGCCAGCTACTCGACAGATTCCTACGAGCAGTACTTC.

The chain employs TRBV2 and TRBJ1-1, with a weak D call TRBD1 (6 bases). CDR1 SNHLY and CDR2 FYNNEI come from the germline V gene. This CDR3 has 17 amino acids. Trimming cost V 4 bases and J 6 bases, with 24 bases left between them. The CDR3 protein is CASSVTGQGIVGAEAFF. CDR3 bases: TGTGCCAGCAGTGTAACTGGGCAGGGGATTGTTGGAGCTGAAGCTTTCTTT. Complete variable domain (other parts from reference TRBV2 and TRBJ1-1): EPEVTQTPSHQVTQMGQEVILRCVPISNHLYFYWYRQILGQKVEFLVSFYNNEISEKSEIFDDQFSVERPDGSNFTLKIRSTKLEDSAMYFCASSVTGQGIVGAEAFFGQGTRLTVV.